The 4 T cell receptor beta chains given below trace back to one sample, sequenced in a study of blood T cell repertoires in COVID-19. TCRdb keeps only in-frame clones here, not all; method: immunoSEQ multiplex PCR. The table lists some 150,000 clones, 80% to 85% of them singletons. Sequenced sample: PBMCs or T cells enriched from blood (not recorded which). All receptors derive from a woman aged 50 to 60 who had been exposed to COVID-19.

V usage is TRBV2 and J usage is TRBJ1-6; 9 bases align to TRBD1. Germline V gene sequence: CDR1 SNHLY, CDR2 FYNNEI. The CDR3 is 14 amino acids. V lost 8 bases and J lost 7; bases outside the gene matches: 6. This CDR3 is CASGGTGKNSPLHF. The CDR3 DNA sequence: TGTGCCAGCGGTGGGACAGGGAAAAATTCACCCCTCCACTTT.

V and J are TRBV5-4 and TRBJ1-2; D is unresolved. The CDR3 extends over 13 amino acids. The germline V and J ends were trimmed by 0 bases and 4 bases, with 7 bases remaining between them. Germline assignment: CDR1 SGHNT and CDR2 YYREEE (reference sequence). The DNA for the CDR3 is TGTGCCAGCAGCTTGGACGGTACCTATGGCTACACCTTC. Translation: CASSLDGTYGYTF.

The chain links TRBV6-5 to TRBJ1-2; TRBD1 matches 7 bases. The CDR3 is made up of 14 amino acids. In germline, CDR1 is MNHEY, CDR2 SVGAGI. Unmatched junction bases numbered 6, after V lost 2 bases and J lost 6 bases. In DNA form, the CDR3 reads TGTGCCAGCAGTTACCAGGGGGGTAAACATGGCTACACCTTC. This codes for CASSYQGGKHGYTF.

The chain has TRBV6-1 and TRBJ1-6; D is undetermined. The CDR3 spans 13 residues. V was clipped by 2 bases and J by 7 bases, with 6 bases between them. In germline, CDR1 is MNHNS, CDR2 SASEGT. CDR3 sequence (DNA): TGTGCCAGCAGTGAATATCGGAATTCACCCCTCCACTTT. Protein product: CASSEYRNSPLHF.